The clone carrying this T cell receptor (beta chain) was counted many times. This entry belongs to a study of T cells of healthy individuals. A single record per CDR3 protein comes from TCRdb applying MiXCR to the 5' RACE reads. The table lists around 63,000 distinct CDR3 sequences, about 16% of them singletons, with roughly 4.7% in the top ten. The CDR3 loop spans 18 amino acids. The V segment lost 2 bases and the J segment 5 bases; nucleotides outside the gene matches: 14. Germline V CDR1 and CDR2: MNHEY, SMNVEV (reference sequence). V usage is TRBV27 and J usage is TRBJ2-7; 11 nucleotides align to TRBD2. The TCR sequence derives from a human donor in good health. As DNA, the CDR3 is TGTGCCAGCAGTTTAACCGCTGCCGGGACTAGCGGTGCCCACGAGCAGTACTTC. This gives the protein CASSLTAAGTSGAHEQYF.